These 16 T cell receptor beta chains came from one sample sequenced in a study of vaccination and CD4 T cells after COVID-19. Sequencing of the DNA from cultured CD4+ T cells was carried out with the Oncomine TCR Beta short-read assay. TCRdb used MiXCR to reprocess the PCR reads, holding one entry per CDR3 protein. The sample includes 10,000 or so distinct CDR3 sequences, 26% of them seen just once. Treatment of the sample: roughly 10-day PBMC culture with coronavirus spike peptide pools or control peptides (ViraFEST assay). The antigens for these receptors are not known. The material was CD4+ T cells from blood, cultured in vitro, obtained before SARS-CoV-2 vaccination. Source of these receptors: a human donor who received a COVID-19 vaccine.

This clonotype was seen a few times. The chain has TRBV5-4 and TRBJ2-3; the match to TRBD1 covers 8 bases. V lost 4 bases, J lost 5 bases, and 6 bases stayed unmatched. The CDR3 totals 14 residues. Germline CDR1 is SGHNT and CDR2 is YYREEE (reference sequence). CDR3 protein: CASSGQGGRDTQYF. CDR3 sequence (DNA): TGTGCCAGCAGCGGACAGGGTGGGCGAGATACGCAGTATTTT.

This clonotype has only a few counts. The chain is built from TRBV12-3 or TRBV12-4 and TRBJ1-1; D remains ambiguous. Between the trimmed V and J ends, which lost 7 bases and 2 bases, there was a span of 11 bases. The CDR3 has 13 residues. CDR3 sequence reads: CASTSGLNTEAFF. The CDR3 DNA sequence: TGTGCCAGCACCTCCGGGCTCAACACTGAAGCTTTCTTT.

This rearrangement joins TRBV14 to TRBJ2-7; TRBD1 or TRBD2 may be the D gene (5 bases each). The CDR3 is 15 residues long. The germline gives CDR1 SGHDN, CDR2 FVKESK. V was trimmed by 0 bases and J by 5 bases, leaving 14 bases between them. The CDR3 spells CASSQDSRRGHEQYF. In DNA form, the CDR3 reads TGTGCCAGCAGCCAAGATTCCCGTCGGGGCCACGAGCAGTACTTC.

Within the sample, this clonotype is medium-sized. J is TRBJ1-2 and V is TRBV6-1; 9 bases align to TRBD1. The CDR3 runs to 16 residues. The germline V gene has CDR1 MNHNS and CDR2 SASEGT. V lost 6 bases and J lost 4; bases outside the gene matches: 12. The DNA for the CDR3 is TGTGCCAGCAGGGGACAGGGATTTGATTTAGGCTATGGCTACACCTTC. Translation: CASRGQGFDLGYGYTF.

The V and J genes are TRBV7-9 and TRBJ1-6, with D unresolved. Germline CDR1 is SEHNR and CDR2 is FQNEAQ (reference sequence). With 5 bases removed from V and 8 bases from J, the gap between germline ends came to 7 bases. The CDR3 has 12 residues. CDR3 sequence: CASSVSYSPLHF. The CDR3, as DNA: TGTGCCAGCAGCGTGAGTTATTCACCCCTCCACTTT. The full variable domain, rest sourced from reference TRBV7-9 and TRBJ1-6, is DTGVSQNPRHKITKRGQNVTFRCDPISEHNRLYWYRQTLGQGPEFLTYFQNEAQLEKSRLLSDRFSAERPKGSFSTLEIQRTEQGDSAMYLCASSVSYSPLHFGNGTRLTVT.

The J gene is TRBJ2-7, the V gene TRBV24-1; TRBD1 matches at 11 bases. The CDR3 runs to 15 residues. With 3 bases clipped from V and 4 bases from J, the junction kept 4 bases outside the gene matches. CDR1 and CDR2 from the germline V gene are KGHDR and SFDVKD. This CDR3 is CATSDRTGGDYEQYF. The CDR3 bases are TGTGCCACCAGTGATAGGACAGGGGGCGATTACGAGCAGTACTTC.

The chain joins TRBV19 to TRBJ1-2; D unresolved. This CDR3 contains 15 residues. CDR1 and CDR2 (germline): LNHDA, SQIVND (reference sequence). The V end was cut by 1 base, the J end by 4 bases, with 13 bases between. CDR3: CASSIGRGEGYGYTF. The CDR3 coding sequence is TGTGCCAGTAGTATAGGCCGGGGAGAGGGCTATGGCTACACCTTC.

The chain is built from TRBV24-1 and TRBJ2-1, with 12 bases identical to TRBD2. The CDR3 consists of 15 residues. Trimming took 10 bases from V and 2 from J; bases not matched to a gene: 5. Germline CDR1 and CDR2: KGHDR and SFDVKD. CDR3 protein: CATGTSGPPYNEQFF. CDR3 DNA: TGTGCCACTGGGACTAGCGGGCCCCCCTACAATGAGCAGTTCTTC.

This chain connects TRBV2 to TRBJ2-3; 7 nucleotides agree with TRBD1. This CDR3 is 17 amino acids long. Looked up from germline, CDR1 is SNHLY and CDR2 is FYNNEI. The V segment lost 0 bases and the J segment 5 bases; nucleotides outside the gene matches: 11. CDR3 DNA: TGTGCCAGCAGTGAAGCTGGGAAAGGGGGCGACCTAGATACGCAGTATTTT. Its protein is CASSEAGKGGDLDTQYF. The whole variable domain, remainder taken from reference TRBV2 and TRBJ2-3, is EPEVTQTPSHQVTQMGQEVILRCVPISNHLYFYWYRQILGQKVEFLVSFYNNEISEKSEIFDDQFSVERPDGSNFTLKIRSTKLEDSAMYFCASSEAGKGGDLDTQYFGPGTRLTVL.

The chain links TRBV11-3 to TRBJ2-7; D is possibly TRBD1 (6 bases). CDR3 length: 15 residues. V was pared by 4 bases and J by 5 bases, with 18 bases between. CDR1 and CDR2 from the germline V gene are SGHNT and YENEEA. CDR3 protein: CASSSIDRSENEQYF. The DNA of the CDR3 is TGTGCCAGCAGCTCGATTGACAGGAGCGAAAACGAGCAGTACTTC.

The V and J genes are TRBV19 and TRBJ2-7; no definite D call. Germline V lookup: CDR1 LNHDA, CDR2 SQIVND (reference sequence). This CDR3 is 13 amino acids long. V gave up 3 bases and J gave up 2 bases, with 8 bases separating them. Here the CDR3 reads CASSITRTYEQYF. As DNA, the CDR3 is TGTGCCAGTAGTATTACAAGGACCTACGAGCAGTACTTC. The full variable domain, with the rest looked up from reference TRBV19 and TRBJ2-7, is DGGITQSPKYLFRKEGQNVTLSCEQNLNHDAMYWYRQDPGQGLRLIYYSQIVNDFQKGDIAEGYSVSREKKESFPLTVTSAQKNPTAFYLCASSITRTYEQYFGPGTRLTVT.

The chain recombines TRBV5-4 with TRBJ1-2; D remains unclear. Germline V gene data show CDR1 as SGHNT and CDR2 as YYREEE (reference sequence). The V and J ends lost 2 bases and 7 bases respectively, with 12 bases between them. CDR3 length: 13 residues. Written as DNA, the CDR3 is TGTGCCAGCAGCTTAAAGGTTTCGGGTGGCTACACCTTC. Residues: CASSLKVSGGYTF.

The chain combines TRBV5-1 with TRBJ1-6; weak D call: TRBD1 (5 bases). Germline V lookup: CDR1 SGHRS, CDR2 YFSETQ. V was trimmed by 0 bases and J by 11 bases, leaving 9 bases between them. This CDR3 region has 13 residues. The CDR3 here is CASSLAEGTPLHF. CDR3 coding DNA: TGCGCCAGCAGCTTGGCTGAGGGGACACCCCTCCACTTT. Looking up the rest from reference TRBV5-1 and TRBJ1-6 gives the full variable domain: KAGVTQTPRYLIKTRGQQVTLSCSPISGHRSVSWYQQTPGQGLQFLFEYFSETQRNKGNFPGRFSGRQFSNSRSEMNVSTLELGDSALYLCASSLAEGTPLHFGNGTRLTVT.

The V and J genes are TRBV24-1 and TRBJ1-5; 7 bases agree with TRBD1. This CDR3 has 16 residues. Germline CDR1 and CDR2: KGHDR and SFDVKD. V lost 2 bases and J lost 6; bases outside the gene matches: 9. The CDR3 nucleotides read TGTGCCACCAGTGATTCTACAGGGGCGGAAGGTCAGCCCCAGCATTTT. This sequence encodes CATSDSTGAEGQPQHF.

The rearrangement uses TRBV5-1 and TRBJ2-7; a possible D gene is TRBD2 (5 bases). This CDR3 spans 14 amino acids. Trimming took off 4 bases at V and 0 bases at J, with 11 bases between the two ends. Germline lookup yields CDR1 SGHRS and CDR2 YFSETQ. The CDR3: CASSPGRGSYEQYF. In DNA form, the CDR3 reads TGCGCCAGCAGCCCCGGCCGGGGCTCCTACGAGCAGTACTTC.

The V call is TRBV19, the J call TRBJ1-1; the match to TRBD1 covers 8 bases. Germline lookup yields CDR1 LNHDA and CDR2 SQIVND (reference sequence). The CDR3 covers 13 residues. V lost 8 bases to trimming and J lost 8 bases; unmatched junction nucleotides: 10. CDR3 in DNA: TGTGCCAGTCTAAATGAAAGGACAGGGGAAGCTTTCTTT. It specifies CASLNERTGEAFF.